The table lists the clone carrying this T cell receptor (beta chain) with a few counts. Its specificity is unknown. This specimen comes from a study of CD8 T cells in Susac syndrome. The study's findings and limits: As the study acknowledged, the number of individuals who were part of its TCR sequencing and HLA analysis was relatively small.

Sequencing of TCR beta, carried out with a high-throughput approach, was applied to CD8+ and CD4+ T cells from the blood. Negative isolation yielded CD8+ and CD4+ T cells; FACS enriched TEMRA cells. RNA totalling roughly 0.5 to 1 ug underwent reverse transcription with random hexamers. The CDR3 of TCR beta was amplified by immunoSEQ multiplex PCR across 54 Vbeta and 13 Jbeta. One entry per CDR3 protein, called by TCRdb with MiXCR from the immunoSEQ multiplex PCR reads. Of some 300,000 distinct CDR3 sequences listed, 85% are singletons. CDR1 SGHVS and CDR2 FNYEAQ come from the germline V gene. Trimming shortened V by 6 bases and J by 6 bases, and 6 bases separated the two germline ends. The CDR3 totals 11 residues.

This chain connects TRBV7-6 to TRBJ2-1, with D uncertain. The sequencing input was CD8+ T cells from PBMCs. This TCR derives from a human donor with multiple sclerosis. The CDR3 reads CASRSGNEQFF. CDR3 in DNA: TGTGCCAGCAGGTCGGGCAATGAGCAGTTCTTC.